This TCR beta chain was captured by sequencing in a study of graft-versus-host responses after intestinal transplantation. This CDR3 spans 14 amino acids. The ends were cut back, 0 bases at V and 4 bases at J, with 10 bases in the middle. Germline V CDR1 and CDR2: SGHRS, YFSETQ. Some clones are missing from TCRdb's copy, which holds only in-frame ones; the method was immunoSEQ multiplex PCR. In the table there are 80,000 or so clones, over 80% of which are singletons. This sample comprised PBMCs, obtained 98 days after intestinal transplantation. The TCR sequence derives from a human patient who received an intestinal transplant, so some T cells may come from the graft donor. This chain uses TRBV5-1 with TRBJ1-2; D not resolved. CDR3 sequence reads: CASSLDKSSYGYTF. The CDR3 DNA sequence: TGCGCCAGCAGCTTGGACAAAAGTAGCTATGGCTACACCTTC.